This paragraph covers one T cell receptor (beta chain) sequence. What it binds is unknown. The sample originates from a study of cytomegalovirus exposure and HLA in healthy donors. Study-level results: An Asian-associated ancestry cluster reportedly showed fewer N-insertions than the approximately 700-donor mean in a later analysis.

The CDR3 contains 15 residues. V was trimmed by 1 base and J by 3 bases, leaving 13 bases between them. CDR1 is SGHDT and CDR2 is YYEEEE in the germline V gene. With 60 Vbeta and 13 Jbeta primers, the PCR was carried out. Repertoires were generated with immunoSEQ multiplex PCR, while TCRdb's copy carries only in-frame clones and drops some. The sample includes around 200,000 clones, 82% of them seen just once. Sequencing input: PBMCs. This chain joins TRBV5-6 and TRBJ1-1; a weak D match, TRBD1 (5 bases). The clonotype originates from a man between 40 and 49 years old in good health and CMV-seropositive. CDR3 sequence reads: CASSLYGGVDTEAFF. The CDR3 DNA follows: TGTGCCAGCAGCTTGTACGGGGGGGTGGACACTGAAGCTTTCTTT.